This TCR beta chain was captured in a study of blood T cell repertoires in COVID-19 (dated by TCRdb to about 2020). Describing the broader study: Collaborator samples came from the United States, Italy and Spain and covered acute and convalescent phases of COVID-19. The samples were drawn from the first 160 participants of the ongoing ImmuneRACE study and from 950 to 1,500 subjects provided by 6 global collaborators. Where available, HLA class I and class II types were obtained from metadata supplied by the sample provider rather than from assay-based typing. Subjects who had been exposed to COVID-19, were actively infected with it, or had recovered from it provided the deeply sampled blood TCRbeta repertoires that made up the dataset. The sample metadata nearly always contained a de-identified subject ID, COVID-19 status, age in years and sex. The prospective study material was composed of cDNA or gDNA derived from T cells, B-cell-depleted T cells, or PBMCs. The repertoires were made available in a free public database intended to serve as a resource for research on the immune response to SARS-CoV-2.

Results the study describes overall, beyond this receptor: The quantity of clinical and demographic metadata differed by source and by participant and was supplied without curation.

Collaborating institutions collected whole blood in K2EDTA tubes following their own protocols. For TCRbeta analysis, collaborator samples were shipped as frozen whole blood, as isolated PBMCs, or as DNA extracted from either sample type. TCRbeta CDR3 regions were amplified from genomic DNA by means of the immunoSEQ Assay, a bias-controlled multiplex PCR. The source study handled its data this way. Nucleated cell counts per sample were estimated from amplification of reference gene primers within the assay. To quantify the absolute abundance of each unique TCRbeta CDR3 rearrangement, sequence reads were collapsed and filtered. For each sample, productive Simpson clonality was calculated as the square root of Simpson's diversity index over productive rearrangements. TCRdb stores this immuneACCESS table with in-frame sequences only. Part of the clones is absent; in the studies checked, under half of the shortfall reflects unresolved V genes, and no reason is known for the rest. V, J and clone size reflect that table, while D and trimming were determined from the DNA. The sample table lists roughly 87,000 clones, roughly 80% of them with a count of one. The leading ten clones occupy about 4.2% of the sample.

CDR1 and CDR2 are read off the germline V gene as SGHTA and FQGNSA. Inclusive of the bounding cysteine and phenylalanine, the CDR3 is 15 residues long. Only the CDR3 DNA stays, 45 bases, in frame from base 1. V and J are truncated by 1 base and 1 base respectively, leaving an intervening sequence of 7 bases. This clone has a single count. The antigen this receptor binds is unknown. The sample holds no much larger clone one base away, and base qualities are not on file. The sample comprised peripheral blood. This TCR was sampled from a woman aged 45-65 years with acute or convalescent COVID-19. The V gene is TRBV7-2 and the J gene is TRBJ1-4, with the D segment identity uncertain. The DNA sequence is as follows: TGTGCCAGCAGCTTAGGACGGGGAACTAATGAAAAACTGTTTTTT. This translates into CASSLGRGTNEKLFF. The entire variable domain, with the stretches around the CDR3 drawn from the reference TRBV7-2 and TRBJ1-4 proteins, is GAGVSQSPSNKVTEKGKDVELRCDPISGHTALYWYRQSLGQGLEFLIYFQGNSAPDKSGLPSDRFSAERTGGSVSTLTIQRTQQEDSAVYLCASSLGRGTNEKLFFGSGTQLSVL.